The clone carrying this TCR beta chain has a count of ten or more. Its antigen is unidentified. The data were taken from a study of response to subunit inactivated influenza vaccine. MiXCR, run by TCRdb on the RT-PCR reads, gives a single entry per CDR3 protein. Of around 480,000 distinct CDR3 sequences listed, about 15% are singletons. V gave up 4 bases and J gave up 1 base; unmatched junction bases: 4. Germline CDR1 and CDR2: KGHDR and SFDVKD. The CDR3 extends over 16 amino acids. General study results and limits: Authors suggested each seasonal flu vaccination may recruit only limited numbers of new T cells.

Here the sequenced sample was CD4+ T cells sorted from PBMCs, taken roughly 24 months after vaccination. This chain connects TRBV24-1 to TRBJ2-1, with 9 bases that match TRBD1. The source is a man between 50 and 70 years old who received an inactivated influenza vaccine. CDR3 sequence (DNA): TGTGCCACCAGTGAGGCAGGACAGGGGTCCTACAATGAGCAGTTCTTC. Its translation is CATSEAGQGSYNEQFF.